Sequencing of this TCR beta chain was carried out in a study of blood T cell repertoires in COVID-19 (dated by TCRdb to between 2020 and 2021). Some background on the complete study: The collaborator samples originated in the United States, Italy and Spain and spanned the acute and convalescent phases of COVID-19. The dataset comprised deeply sampled blood TCRbeta repertoires from subjects exposed to, actively infected with, or recovered from COVID-19. The repertoires were released in a freely available public database intended as a resource for research on the immune response to SARS-CoV-2. The prospective study material was composed of cDNA or gDNA derived from T cells, B-cell-depleted T cells, or PBMCs. The samples were drawn from two sources: the first 160 participants of the ongoing ImmuneRACE study, and 1,200 or so subjects contributed by 6 global collaborators. Where HLA class I and class II types were available, the types were taken from metadata supplied by the sample provider, not from assay-based typing. The sample metadata nearly always contained a de-identified subject ID, COVID-19 status, age in years and sex. The paper as a whole reports these results and caveats: Clinical and demographic metadata were provided uncurated, with the amount varying by source and participant.

With regard to this clone: What this receptor recognizes is not known. The input lacks base qualities; no much larger clone sits a single base away.

Collaborating institutions collected whole blood in K2EDTA tubes following their own protocols. Collaborator samples were shipped for TCRbeta analysis as frozen whole blood, isolated PBMCs, or DNA extracted from either sample type. TCRbeta CDR3 regions were amplified from genomic DNA using the immunoSEQ Assay, a bias-controlled multiplex PCR. The original methods were these. The number of nucleated cells in each sample was estimated from the amplification of reference gene primers within the assay. To quantify the absolute abundance of each unique TCRbeta CDR3 rearrangement, sequence reads were collapsed and filtered. For each sample, productive Simpson clonality was calculated as the square root of Simpson's diversity index over productive rearrangements. What TCRdb holds here is the immuneACCESS table cut down to in-frame rearrangements. Part of the clones is not present; checked against another copy, under half of the missing clones reflect an unresolved V gene, and the others are unexplained. D and trimming were read from the DNA, whereas the V and J calls and clone size are those reported in that table. For this sample the table gives around 81,000 clones, of which about 85% were detected only once. Roughly 3.2% of the sample rests with the top ten.

V is cut back by 6 bases and J by 0 bases, with 6 bases in the junction unmatched. Spanning cysteine to phenylalanine, the CDR3 consists of 15 amino acids. The read is trimmed to its CDR3 DNA, 45 bases read in frame from base 1. From the germline V gene, CDR1 is ENHRY and CDR2 is SYGVKD. This clonotype was obtained from a man in his fifties with acute or convalescent COVID-19. The receptor chain draws on TRBV10-3 and TRBJ1-1; 8 junctional bases match TRBD1. The specimen sequenced was peripheral blood. The CDR3 region has the sequence CAIRPTGVVNTEAFF. The base sequence is TGTGCCATCAGACCGACAGGGGTTGTGAACACTGAAGCTTTCTTT.